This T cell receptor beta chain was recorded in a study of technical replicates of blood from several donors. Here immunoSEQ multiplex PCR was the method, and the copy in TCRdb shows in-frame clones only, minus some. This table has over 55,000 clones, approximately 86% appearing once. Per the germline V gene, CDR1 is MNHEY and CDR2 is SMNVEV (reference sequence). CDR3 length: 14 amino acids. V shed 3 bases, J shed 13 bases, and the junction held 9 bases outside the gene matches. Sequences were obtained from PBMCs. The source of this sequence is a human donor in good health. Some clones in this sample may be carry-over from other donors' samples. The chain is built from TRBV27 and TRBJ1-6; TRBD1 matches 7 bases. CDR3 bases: TGTGCCAGCAGTTTTGGGACAGCGCTTTCGCCCCTCCACTTT. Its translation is CASSFGTALSPLHF.